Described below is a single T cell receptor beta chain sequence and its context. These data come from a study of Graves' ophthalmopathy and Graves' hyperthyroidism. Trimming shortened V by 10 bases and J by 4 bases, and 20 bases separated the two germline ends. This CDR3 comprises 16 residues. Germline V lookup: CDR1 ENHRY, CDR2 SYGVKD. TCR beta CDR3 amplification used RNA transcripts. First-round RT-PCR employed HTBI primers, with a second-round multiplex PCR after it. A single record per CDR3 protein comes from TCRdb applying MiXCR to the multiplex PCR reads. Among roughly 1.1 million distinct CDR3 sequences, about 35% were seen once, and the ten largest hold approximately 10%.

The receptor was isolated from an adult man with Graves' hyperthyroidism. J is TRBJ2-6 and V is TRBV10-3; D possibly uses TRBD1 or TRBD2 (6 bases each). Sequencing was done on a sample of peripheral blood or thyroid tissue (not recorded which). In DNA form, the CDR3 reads TGTGCCAGCAGGGGCCTTCGGGGGACCGGGGCCAACGTCCTGACTTTC. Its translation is CASRGLRGTGANVLTF.